The clone carrying this T cell receptor beta chain was recorded only once. Antigen specificity is unknown. The data are from a study of cytomegalovirus exposure and HLA in healthy donors. The CDR3 sequence is 13 residues long. V lost 7 bases and J 2 bases, leaving 11 bases between the germline ends. Per the germline V gene, CDR1 is SEHNR and CDR2 is FQNEAQ (reference sequence). Study-wide points: Presence/absence analyses supposed approximately even sequencing depth among donors. Later, an analysis found that common viral pathogens appeared to be linked with several of the most significant clusters.

With 60 Vbeta and 13 Jbeta primers, the PCR was carried out. Sequencing used immunoSEQ multiplex PCR; TCRdb keeps in-frame clones, though not all of them. This table holds about 160,000 clones, over 70% found once. The chain couples TRBV7-9 to TRBJ1-1; D ambiguous. Sequences were obtained from PBMCs. The TCR comes from a woman aged 18-29 years in good health and CMV-seronegative. CDR3 bases: TGTGCCAGCAAGTCGGGTCTAAACACTGAAGCTTTCTTT. This codes for CASKSGLNTEAFF. Combining the CDR3 with reference TRBV7-9 and TRBJ1-1 gives the whole variable domain DTGVSQNPRHKITKRGQNVTFRCDPISEHNRLYWYRQTLGQGPEFLTYFQNEAQLEKSRLLSDRFSAERPKGSFSTLEIQRTEQGDSAMYLCASKSGLNTEAFFGQGTRLTVV.